A single sample gave rise to the 2 T cell receptor beta chains below, sequenced in a study of early T cells in non-severe SARS-CoV-2 infection. TCRdb re-derived calls from the 5' RACE reads in MiXCR, one entry per CDR3 protein. The data hold tens of thousands of distinct CDR3 sequences, with 9.5% to 15% observed a single time. Sequenced sample: whole blood. These receptors were obtained from an adult who was a healthcare worker with PCR-confirmed SARS-CoV-2 infection or an uninfected control (not recorded which).

Only a few counts were recorded for this clonotype. Here the CDR3 omits its conserved ending phenylalanine or tryptophan, so a read error is the likely source. No DNA is shown, since the ends of the CDR3 on it are uncertain; the CDR3 is the one TCRdb lists. The chain employs TRBV7-9 and TRBJ2-7; TRBD2, the D gene given by the table, was not confirmed from the DNA. The CDR3 is 8 amino acids long, termini counted. The germline gives CDR1 SEHNR, CDR2 FQNEAQ (reference sequence). The CDR3 here is CASIPPAG.

This clonotype came up many times. The V and J genes are TRBV12-5 and TRBJ2-1; D possibly corresponds to TRBD2 (6 bases). This CDR3 is built from 15 residues. The V gene's germline CDR1 is LGHNT and CDR2 FRNRAP. V lost 2 bases to trimming and J lost 3 bases, with 11 bases between them. CDR3 in DNA: TGTGCTAGTGGTTTGATCCTCGGGAGCTACAATGAGCAGTTCTTC. It encodes CASGLILGSYNEQFF.